The clone carrying this TCR beta chain occurred a few times. A much more abundant neighbour one base away suggests this may be a read error. This sample is drawn from a study of tumor-infiltrating lymphocytes in oesophageal squamous cell carcinoma. CDR3 length equals 12 residues. The germline CDR1 and CDR2 sequences are MNHNS and SASEGT. V was trimmed by 6 bases and J by 10 bases, leaving 13 bases between them. TCRdb re-analysed the PCR reads in MiXCR, keeping a single row per CDR3 protein. This table holds over 13,000 distinct CDR3 sequences, roughly 55% found once. This clonotype was obtained from a male donor with esophageal squamous cell carcinoma. Specimen: esophageal tumor tissue. The chain joins TRBV6-1 to TRBJ2-1; D remains unclear. CDR3 protein: CASSGDRYEQFF. In nucleotides, the CDR3 is TGTGCCAGCAGCGGCGACCGCTACGAGCAGTTCTTC.